These T cell receptor beta chains were read from a single sample in a study of T cells in Graves' hyperthyroidism and ophthalmopathy. In TCRdb, the multiplex PCR reads were re-called with MiXCR into one record per CDR3 protein. The profile shows approximately 600,000 distinct CDR3 sequences, around 21% of them singletons. The sample taken for sequencing was blood. These receptors were collected from a man aged 25 to 40 with Graves' ophthalmopathy. Both conserved end residues are part of each CDR3. A D gene is named only where the DNA matches it firmly. Clone size is stated in some rows and not others, as once, few, many or a class when expanded.

>TRBD2|TRBV5-1|TRBJ2-3|NA
CASSRAGGLTDTQYF
TGTGCCAGCAGCCGAGCGGGAGGCCTCACAGATACGCAGTATTTT
>NA|TRBV5-1|TRBJ2-2|once
CASSLARSGTGELFF
TGCGCCAGCAGCTTGGCCCGGTCCGGCACCGGGGAGCTGTTTTTT
>NA|TRBV28|TRBJ1-4|NA
CASSLARVNEKLFF
TGTGCCAGCAGTTTAGCGAGGGTTAATGAAAAACTGTTTTTT
>NA|TRBV2|TRBJ1-1|few
CATYPDKVNTEAFF
TGTGCCACCTACCCCGACAAAGTGAACACTGAAGCTTTCTTT
>NA|TRBV6-1|TRBJ1-5|few
CASSRAVNQPQHF
TGTGCCAGCAGCCGAGCGGTTAATCAGCCCCAGCATTTT
>TRBD1|TRBV30|TRBJ1-1|many
CAQRGGTGGLAAFF
TGTGCTCAACGAGGTGGGACAGGGGGATTAGCAGCTTTCTTT
>TRBD1|TRBV20-1|TRBJ1-1|many
CSAPGQSNTEAFF
TGCAGTGCCCCGGGACAGTCGAACACTGAAGCTTTCTTT
>TRBD1|TRBV4-1|TRBJ2-7|NA
CASSVSTGDTYEQYF
TGCGCCAGCAGCGTATCGACAGGGGACACCTACGAGCAGTACTTC
>TRBD1|TRBV6-1|TRBJ2-7|NA
CASSESLEGTGRVEQYF
TGTGCCAGCAGTGAGAGCTTGGAGGGGACAGGAAGGGTGGAGCAGTACTTC
>TRBD1|TRBV6-1|TRBJ2-5|few
CASSIQGAPQETQYF
TGTGCCAGCAGTATACAGGGGGCCCCACAAGAGACCCAGTACTTC
>TRBD2|TRBV7-9|TRBJ2-7|NA
CASSFLGRERAYEQYF
TGTGCCAGCAGCTTTTTGGGGCGGGAGAGGGCGTACGAGCAGTACTTC
>TRBD2|TRBV6-2/TRBV6-3|TRBJ2-1|few
CASSYSTLAVSSYNEQFF
TGTGCCAGCAGTTATTCCACCCTAGCGGTCTCCTCCTACAATGAGCAGTTCTTC
>NA|TRBV12-3/TRBV12-4|TRBJ1-1|many
CASSLVTGGTEAFF
TGTGCCAGCAGTTTAGTAACAGGAGGCACTGAAGCTTTCTTT
>NA|TRBV29-1|TRBJ1-1|few
CSVDGQPFEAFF
TGCAGCGTTGACGGCCAGCCTTTTGAAGCTTTCTTT
>NA|TRBV4-3|TRBJ2-2|few
CASSPLQGGSANTGELFF
TGCGCCAGCAGCCCACTCCAGGGGGGGTCTGCGAACACCGGGGAGCTGTTTTTT
>TRBD1|TRBV28|TRBJ2-1|NA
CASFNQGVNEQFF
TGTGCCAGTTTTAATCAGGGGGTAAATGAGCAGTTCTTC
>NA|TRBV28|TRBJ1-1|many
CASRIQGMNTEAFF
TGTGCCAGCAGGATACAGGGCATGAACACTGAAGCTTTCTTT
>TRBD1|TRBV28|TRBJ1-1|many
CASSFLQGMNTEAFF
TGTGCCAGCAGTTTCTTACAGGGGATGAACACTGAAGCTTTCTTT
>NA|TRBV19|TRBJ1-5|NA
CASSTHTNQPQHF
TGTGCCAGTAGTACCCACACTAATCAGCCCCAGCATTTT
>TRBD1|TRBV2|TRBJ1-5|many
CASRAGQGSQPQHF
TGTGCCAGCAGGGCCGGACAGGGGAGTCAGCCCCAGCATTTT
>NA|TRBV6-1|TRBJ2-3|few
CASVLLQGLEDTQYF
TGTGCCAGCGTCCTCCTCCAGGGTCTGGAAGATACGCAGTATTTT
>NA|TRBV27|TRBJ2-2|NA
CASSLQDGAVTGELFF
TGTGCCAGCAGTTTACAAGACGGGGCGGTCACCGGGGAGCTGTTTTTT
>TRBD2|TRBV20-1|TRBJ2-1|many
CSAPGTSGSPLYNEQFF
TGCAGTGCCCCCGGGACTAGCGGGAGCCCCCTATACAATGAGCAGTTCTTC
>NA|TRBV11-2|TRBJ2-1|NA
CASRPDSLSYNEQFF
TGCGCCAGCAGACCGGACAGTCTCTCCTACAATGAGCAGTTCTTC
>NA|TRBV30|TRBJ2-7|many
CAWSDREGNRGEQYF
TGTGCCTGGAGTGACAGGGAAGGAAATAGAGGCGAGCAGTACTTC
>TRBD1|TRBV6-1|TRBJ2-1|few
CASSEVPGQGNEQFF
TGTGCCAGCAGTGAAGTTCCGGGACAGGGTAATGAGCAGTTCTTC
>TRBD2|TRBV5-6|TRBJ2-1|few
CASNLDRGLAGVGEQFF
TGTGCCAGCAACTTGGATCGGGGACTAGCGGGAGTAGGTGAGCAGTTCTTC
>NA|TRBV28|TRBJ2-3|many
CASSSPGQTGRLDTQYF
TGTGCCAGCAGCTCCCCCGGACAGACCGGGAGGTTAGATACGCAGTATTTT
>NA|TRBV20-1|TRBJ2-1|many
CSAFRTKQFF
TGCAGTGCTTTTAGAACTAAGCAGTTCTTC
>TRBD2|TRBV7-7|TRBJ2-3|many
CASSQVRLAGRSDTQYF
TGTGCTAGCAGTCAAGTCCGGCTAGCGGGAAGGTCGGATACGCAGTATTTT
>TRBD1|TRBV2|TRBJ2-1|many
CASNPGGWRKDNEQFF
TGTGCCAGCAACCCAGGGGGCTGGAGAAAGGACAATGAGCAGTTCTTC
>NA|TRBV6-5|TRBJ2-1|few
CASSYSDSRGDEQFF
TGTGCCAGCAGTTACTCCGACAGCCGAGGAGATGAGCAGTTCTTC
>NA|TRBV10-3|TRBJ2-1|NA
CAISASRGDEQFF
TGTGCCATCAGTGCCTCCCGGGGCGATGAGCAGTTCTTC
>TRBD1|TRBV30|TRBJ1-2|few
CAWRLQGAKGYTF
TGTGCCTGGAGATTACAGGGGGCTAAGGGCTACACCTTC
>TRBD2|TRBV28|TRBJ2-5|NA
CASRGGTEETQYF
TGTGCCAGCAGGGGGGGGACCGAAGAGACCCAGTACTTC
>TRBD2|TRBV7-2|TRBJ2-7|NA
CASSPRGGGHSYEQYF
TGTGCCAGCAGCCCACGGGGGGGGGGACACTCCTACGAGCAGTACTTC
>TRBD1|TRBV27|TRBJ2-5|few
CAGSQTAGQGQETQYF
TGTGCCGGCAGCCAAACAGCGGGACAGGGACAAGAGACCCAGTACTTC
>TRBD2|TRBV4-2|TRBJ2-7|NA
CASSQESTSGSYEQYF
TGTGCCAGCAGCCAAGAATCCACTAGCGGCTCCTACGAGCAGTACTTC
>NA|TRBV3-1|TRBJ2-1|many
CASSQDIGAYNEQFF
TGTGCCAGCAGCCAAGATATAGGGGCATACAATGAGCAGTTCTTC
>NA|TRBV6-1|TRBJ1-2|NA
CASSRLGGNHGYTF
TGTGCCAGCAGCCGTTTAGGAGGGAATCATGGCTACACCTTC
>TRBD1|TRBV11-2|TRBJ2-7|few
CASSQQSGGSYEQYF
TGCGCCAGCAGCCAACAATCAGGGGGCAGTTACGAGCAGTACTTC
>TRBD2|TRBV7-2|TRBJ2-1|NA
CASSLATSAPYNEQFF
TGTGCCAGCAGCTTAGCGACTAGCGCGCCTTACAATGAGCAGTTCTTC
>NA|TRBV2|TRBJ1-2|many
CASSLQVKGDGYTF
TGTGCCAGCAGTTTACAGGTTAAGGGTGATGGCTACACCTTC
>NA|TRBV30|TRBJ2-1|many
CAWSNNEQFF
TGTGCCTGGAGCAACAATGAGCAGTTCTTC
>NA|TRBV19|TRBJ1-2|few
CASSLDLNANYGYTF
TGTGCCAGTAGTCTCGACCTGAATGCTAACTATGGCTACACCTTC
>TRBD1|TRBV14|TRBJ2-7|NA
CASSQLDRGYYEQYF
TGTGCCAGCAGCCAACTGGACAGGGGATACTACGAGCAGTACTTC